The T cell receptor beta chain under discussion was sequenced for a study of neurological immune-mediated disorders. This clonotype turned up a few times. TCRdb called the 5' RACE reads again in MiXCR, with one record for every CDR3 protein. The repertoire holds roughly 28,000 distinct CDR3 sequences, with about 3.5% as singletons. The sequencing input was PBMCs. The source is a woman aged 30 to 39 with multiple sclerosis.

The CDR3 sequence: CASSLSLSGTTF. CDR3 bases: TGTGCCAGCAGCTTAAGCCTTTCAGGGACCACCTTC. This rearrangement joins TRBV7-9 to TRBJ1-2; D perhaps matches TRBD1 (5 bases). CDR1 and CDR2 (germline): SEHNR, FQNEAQ (reference sequence). CDR3 size: 12 residues. Trimming removed 2 bases from V and 13 bases from J, with 14 bases in between. The variable domain in full, completed from reference TRBV7-9 and TRBJ1-2, reads DTGVSQNPRHKITKRGQNVTFRCDPISEHNRLYWYRQTLGQGPEFLTYFQNEAQLEKSRLLSDRFSAERPKGSFSTLEIQRTEQGDSAMYLCASSLSLSGTTFGSGTRLTVV.